This TCR beta chain was sequenced for a study of multiple sclerosis patients with progressive multifocal leukoencephalopathy. Sequenced by immunoSEQ multiplex PCR; TCRdb stores in-frame clones only, minus some. The repertoire holds 25,000 to 30,000 clones, with just under 90% as singletons. Comment on this clone: Its antigen is unidentified.

Specified time point: about six months of natalizumab therapy. Prior interferon beta treatment was universal, and the PML patients were all female. Study findings and constraints: Lower normalized Shannon entropy suggested reduced TRB diversity in most PML patients.

The source of this sequence is a human donor with multiple sclerosis. The sequenced sample was PBMCs, obtained from a patient treated with natalizumab.

The CDR3 DNA follows: TGTGCCAGCAGGACCTCAGGGGGGTCCTTCGGCTACACCTTC. Its translation is CASRTSGGSFGYTF. The chain has TRBV25-1 and TRBJ1-2, with 7 bases matching TRBD1. Losses at the gene ends were 6 bases for V and 8 bases for J; bases not matched to a gene: 12. The CDR3 contains 14 residues. Germline values: CDR1 MGHDK, CDR2 SYGVNS.